Ten or more counts support the clone carrying this TCR beta chain. Germline V CDR1 and CDR2: MNHNS, SASEGT. V was clipped by 6 bases and J by 3 bases; unmatched bases: 4. This CDR3 spans 13 amino acids. As it was prepared, the TCRbeta library received unique molecular identifiers. TCRdb ran MiXCR on the PCR reads and lists one entry per CDR3 protein. The sample holds just over 350,000 distinct CDR3 sequences; less than 15% are singletons and the top ten take around 4.5%. The data stem from a study of T-cell reconstitution after alpha-beta-depleted transplantation in children. The input for sequencing was PBMCs, taken from the stem cell graft. The chain couples TRBV6-1 to TRBJ2-7; 8 positions match TRBD1. This TCR derives from a human donor who donated a stem cell graft to a child with Fanconi anemia. The CDR3 region has the DNA TGTGCCAGCAGCCGGACAGGGTTCTACGAGCAGTACGTC. Protein: CASSRTGFYEQYV.